Listed here are 27 T cell receptor beta chains from one sample, sequenced in a study of immune cell composition in non-small cell lung cancer. Clones were read by immunoSEQ multiplex PCR, and TCRdb kept only the in-frame ones, dropping some. The sample lists about 8,000 clones, roughly 80% occurring once. Sequencing was performed on lung tumor tissue. The receptor set was obtained from a human donor with non-small cell lung cancer.

The sample holds a few counts of this clone. The chain links TRBV7-9 to TRBJ1-4; D is perhaps TRBD1 (5 bases). V was pared by 8 bases and J by 0 bases, with 13 bases between. The germline gives CDR1 SEHNR, CDR2 FQNEAQ (reference sequence). CDR3 length equals 15 residues. The CDR3 DNA follows: TGTGCCAGCTCGAGGGGAGGGTCAACTAATGAAAAACTGTTTTTT. Protein product: CASSRGGSTNEKLFF.

The rearrangement uses TRBV19 and TRBJ2-7, with 8 bases aligning to TRBD1. The CDR3 runs to 15 residues. Germline loops: CDR1 LNHDA, CDR2 SQIVND (reference sequence). The trim removed 1 base at V and 0 bases at J, leaving 2 bases unmatched. The CDR3 spells CASSIGGTGSYEQYF. CDR3 in DNA: TGTGCCAGTAGTATAGGTGGGACAGGCTCCTACGAGCAGTACTTC.

This clone is medium-sized within its sample. This chain links TRBV6-6 with TRBJ2-5, with no clear D. Germline V gene lookup returns CDR1 MNHNY and CDR2 SVGAGI (reference sequence). This CDR3 is built from 16 residues. Trimming removed 6 bases at V and 3 bases at J, with 20 bases between. The CDR3 region is CASRLLEVYREETQYF. In nucleotides, the CDR3 is TGTGCCAGCAGGCTCCTAGAGGTTTATAGGGAAGAGACCCAGTACTTC.

This chain joins TRBV7-2 and TRBJ1-1; tentatively, D is TRBD1 (5 bases). The germline V gene has CDR1 SGHTA and CDR2 FQGNSA. The V end was cut by 2 bases, the J end by 1 base, with 11 bases between. The CDR3 has 15 amino acids. The CDR3 bases are TGTGCCAGCAGCTTATGGGGGAGGTCGAACACTGAAGCTTTCTTT. Residues: CASSLWGRSNTEAFF.

The chain links TRBV28 to TRBJ1-2; D remains ambiguous. V was trimmed by 10 bases and J by 2 bases, leaving 17 bases between them. Looked up from germline, CDR1 is MDHEN and CDR2 is SYDVKM. The CDR3 totals 14 residues. In nucleotides, the CDR3 is TGTGCCATCCGCCGAGCGGATCGAAACTATGGCTACACCTTC. It yields the protein CAIRRADRNYGYTF.

The gene calls are TRBV6-5 and TRBJ1-2, with D perhaps matching TRBD1 (5 bases). Per germline, CDR1 MNHEY and CDR2 SVGAGI. Trimming took off 6 bases at V and 4 bases at J, with 15 bases between the two ends. This CDR3 is built from 14 residues. CDR3 sequence reads: CASRATGTSYGYTF. CDR3 coding DNA: TGTGCCAGCAGGGCTACGGGGACTTCCTATGGCTACACCTTC.

The chain employs TRBV9 and TRBJ2-3, with 14 nucleotides matching TRBD2. The trim removed 1 base at V and 4 bases at J, leaving 8 bases unmatched. Germline-derived CDR1 and CDR2 are SGDLS and YYNGEE. This CDR3 spans 18 amino acids. The CDR3, as DNA: TGTGCCAGCAGCGTAAGTTTCGGGACTAGCGGGGGACCAGATACGCAGTATTTT. Its protein is CASSVSFGTSGGPDTQYF.

The rearrangement links TRBV6-5 to TRBJ2-7, with 7 bases aligning to TRBD1. Trimming took 6 bases from V and 2 from J; bases not matched to a gene: 4. CDR1 MNHEY and CDR2 SVGAGI come from the germline V gene. The CDR3 loop spans 13 amino acids. The CDR3 loop is CASSSTGAYEQYF. CDR3 nucleotide sequence: TGTGCCAGCAGCTCCACAGGGGCCTACGAGCAGTACTTC.

The chain uses TRBV5-1 and TRBJ2-4, with a possible D match to TRBD1 (6 bases). The germline CDR1 and CDR2 sequences are SGHRS and YFSETQ. CDR3 size: 14 residues. The germline V and J ends were trimmed by 0 bases and 7 bases, with 11 bases remaining between them. CDR3 region: CASSLAGAQNIQYF. CDR3 sequence (DNA): TGCGCCAGCAGCTTGGCAGGGGCGCAGAACATTCAGTACTTC.

V is TRBV6-5 and J is TRBJ2-7, with 8 bases fitting TRBD1. V lost 7 bases, J lost 3 bases, and 8 bases stayed unmatched. The CDR3 is 14 amino acids. Germline V gene lookup returns CDR1 MNHEY and CDR2 SVGAGI. The CDR3 protein is CASTPGTGLYEQYF. CDR3 coding DNA: TGTGCCAGCACACCTGGGACAGGCCTCTACGAGCAGTACTTC.

The chain carries TRBV4-3 and TRBJ1-4; 10 bases align to TRBD1. The CDR3 contains 16 residues. Germline V CDR1 and CDR2: LGHNA, YSLEER. J gave up 7 bases and V 0 bases, and 5 bases lay outside the gene matches. The DNA for the CDR3 is TGCGCCAGCAGCCAAGAATTTGGACAGGGGGTTGAAAAACTGTTTTTT. Translated, it gives CASSQEFGQGVEKLFF.

The chain has TRBV5-1 and TRBJ2-5; D unclear. Trimming shortened V by 1 base and J by 3 bases, and 10 bases separated the two germline ends. The CDR3 loop spans 14 amino acids. Germline V lookup: CDR1 SGHRS, CDR2 YFSETQ. DNA of the CDR3: TGCGCCAGCAGCTTGAAGGTACAGAAAGAGACCCAGTACTTC. This encodes CASSLKVQKETQYF.

The chain recombines TRBV14 with TRBJ2-4; tentatively, D is TRBD2 (6 bases). V shed 0 bases and J shed 7 bases, with 13 bases lying between them. This CDR3 has 15 residues. CDR1 and CDR2 (germline): SGHDN, FVKESK. CDR3 in DNA: TGTGCCAGCAGCCAAGAGCGGGGTACCGGGAACATTCAGTACTTC. It is translated as CASSQERGTGNIQYF.

This clone was observed a single time. This chain joins TRBV18 and TRBJ2-7; perhaps TRBD1 as D (5 bases). CDR3 size: 16 residues. Germline V gene lookup returns CDR1 KGHSH and CDR2 LQKENI. The V gene lost 2 bases and the J gene lost 4 bases, with 18 bases spanning the gap. In DNA, the CDR3 is TGTGCCAGCTCACCAGAGGCTTCAGGGATTTCGTACGAGCAGTACTTC. Translated, it gives CASSPEASGISYEQYF.

Points on this clone: Its ends do not fully match the called genes, so a read error is possible. V usage is TRBV5-1 and J usage is TRBJ1-1, with 9 bases fitting TRBD1. CDR1 and CDR2 (germline): SGHRS, YFSETQ. This CDR3 has 13 amino acids. CDR3 nucleotides: TGTGCCAGCAGCTTGGACAGGGGAACTGAAGCTTTCTTT. It translates to CASSLDRGTEAFF.

The genes are TRBV7-2 and TRBJ2-5; no firm D call. Trimming left V 3 bases short and J 5 bases short, with 4 bases between. CDR1 and CDR2 (germline): SGHTA, FQGNSA. This CDR3 region has 11 residues. The CDR3 DNA follows: TGTGCCAGCAGCTTCCGGGAGACCCAGTACTTC. It specifies CASSFRETQYF.

This chain connects TRBV20-1 to TRBJ1-4; D unresolved. V lost 3 bases to trimming and J lost 8 bases, with 7 bases between them. Germline CDR1 is DFQATT and CDR2 is SNEGSKA (reference sequence). The CDR3 spans 11 residues. The CDR3 protein is CSASRTEKLFF. The CDR3 bases are TGCAGTGCTAGCCGAACAGAAAAACTGTTTTTT.

The chain employs TRBV28 and TRBJ2-3; 13 bases line up with TRBD2. The J segment lost 9 bases and the V segment lost 2 bases, leaving 20 bases of the junction unmatched. Germline assignment: CDR1 MDHEN and CDR2 SYDVKM. The CDR3 extends over 20 amino acids. The CDR3 DNA sequence: TGTGCCAGCAGTTTAGGCCTTGTCGTCGGGACTAGCGGGGTGGGAGACACGCAGTATTTT. Amino acids: CASSLGLVVGTSGVGDTQYF.

The V and J genes are TRBV6-6 and TRBJ1-2, with D maybe TRBD1 (5 bases). Germline lookup yields CDR1 MNHNY and CDR2 SVGAGI (reference sequence). The CDR3 is 16 amino acids. Trimming pared 7 bases from V and 0 bases from J, leaving 18 bases between. CDR3 in DNA: TGTGCCAGCACCGACCCCTGGGGGAAAGCTAACTATGGCTACACCTTC. Translation: CASTDPWGKANYGYTF.

The chain is built from TRBV5-6 and TRBJ1-5, with no clear D. Germline CDR1 reads SGHDT; CDR2 reads YYEEEE. V was cut by 0 bases and J by 0 bases, with 4 bases left in between. The CDR3 loop spans 14 amino acids. CDR3 residues: CASSLVASNQPQHF. In DNA form, the CDR3 reads TGTGCCAGCAGCTTGGTCGCTAGCAATCAGCCCCAGCATTTT.

The chain joins TRBV4-2 to TRBJ1-2; D gene unclear. Trimming cost V 0 bases and J 5 bases, with 16 bases left between them. The CDR3 has 16 residues. Germline-derived CDR1 and CDR2 are LGHNA and YNFKEQ. The CDR3: CASSQERARTAYGYTF. CDR3 coding DNA: TGTGCCAGCAGCCAAGAAAGAGCCAGGACCGCGTATGGCTACACCTTC.

The chain combines TRBV6-6 with TRBJ1-1, with D unclear. The CDR3 runs to 13 residues. V lost 6 bases and J 1 base, leaving 9 bases between the germline ends. Germline assignment: CDR1 MNHNY and CDR2 SVGAGI (reference sequence). CDR3 loop: CASSPAWNTEAFF. CDR3 DNA: TGTGCCAGCAGCCCCGCGTGGAACACTGAAGCTTTCTTT.

This sequence joins TRBV28 and TRBJ2-2; no definite D call. Per germline, CDR1 MDHEN and CDR2 SYDVKM. The V end was cut by 10 bases, the J end by 5 bases, with 11 bases between. The CDR3 covers 12 residues. The CDR3, as DNA: TGTGCCATCCCTTCAGATACCGGGGAGCTGTTTTTT. Residues: CAIPSDTGELFF.

The chain couples TRBV7-2 to TRBJ1-5; tentative D call: TRBD1 (5 bases). Germline CDR1 is SGHTA and CDR2 is FQGNSA. The CDR3 contains 13 residues. Trimming pared 1 base from V and 10 bases from J, leaving 11 bases between. The CDR3 is CASSLGGVFPQHF. DNA of the CDR3: TGTGCCAGCAGCTTAGGGGGCGTTTTTCCCCAGCATTTT.

The CDR3 region has the DNA TGTGCCAGCAGCCAGGGACAGGCATTCACTGAAGCTTTCTTT. This encodes CASSQGQAFTEAFF. This chain uses TRBV27 with TRBJ1-1; 8 bases map to TRBD1. V was pared by 6 bases and J by 4 bases, with 7 bases of the junction left unmatched. The CDR3 is 14 residues long. Germline V gene lookup returns CDR1 MNHEY and CDR2 SMNVEV (reference sequence).

This clone showed up just a few times. The CDR3 bases are TGTGCCAGTAGAGGCACAGGCGTTTTGAGCTCTGGGGCCAACGTCCTGACTTTC. Its translation: CASRGTGVLSSGANVLTF. The gene calls are TRBV19 and TRBJ2-6, with a tentative D call TRBD1 (5 bases). Germline CDR1 is LNHDA and CDR2 is SQIVND (reference sequence). The germline V and J ends were trimmed by 6 bases and 0 bases, with 18 bases remaining between them. The CDR3 extends over 18 amino acids.

The genes are TRBV6-6 and TRBJ1-6; TRBD1 is a possible D gene (6 bases). Trimming pared 8 bases from V and 9 bases from J, leaving 17 bases between. Germline loops: CDR1 MNHNY, CDR2 SVGAGI (reference sequence). The CDR3 runs 14 residues. CDR3 in amino acids: CASVPPGGSSPLHF. Written as DNA, the CDR3 is TGTGCCAGCGTTCCCCCGGGGGGCAGTTCACCCCTCCACTTT.